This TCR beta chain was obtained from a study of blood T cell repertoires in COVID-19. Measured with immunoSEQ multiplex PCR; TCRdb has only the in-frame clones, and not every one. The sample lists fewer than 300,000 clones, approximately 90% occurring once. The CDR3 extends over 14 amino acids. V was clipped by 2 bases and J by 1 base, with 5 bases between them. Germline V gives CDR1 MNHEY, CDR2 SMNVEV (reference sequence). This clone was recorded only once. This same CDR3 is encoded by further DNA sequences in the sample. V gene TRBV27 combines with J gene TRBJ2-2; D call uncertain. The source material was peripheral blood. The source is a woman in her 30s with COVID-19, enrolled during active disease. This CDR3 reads CASSLGRNTGELFF. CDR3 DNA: TGTGCCAGCAGTTTAGGGCGGAACACCGGGGAGCTGTTTTTT.